The rows below give T cell receptor beta chains drawn from one sample of a study of cytomegalovirus exposure and HLA in healthy donors. The assay was immunoSEQ multiplex PCR, and TCRdb's table has in-frame clones only and misses some. This table has approximately 180,000 clones, about four fifths appearing once. The sample consisted of PBMCs. These receptor sequences come from a woman aged 40 to 49 in good health and CMV-seronegative. Each CDR3 is given with its conserved first and last residue. D genes are given only for firm matches. A row's size may be missing; if present it is once, few, many or a size class.

>.|TRBV29-1|.|TRBJ2-3
CSVALSGTDTQYF
TGCAGCGTTGCTCTTAGCGGCACAGATACGCAGTATTTT
>.|TRBV9|.|TRBJ1-4
CASSAGGVSEKLFF
TGTGCCAGCAGCGCCGGGGGAGTAAGTGAAAAACTGTTTTTT
>.|TRBV5-4|.|TRBJ1-1
CASSPSVNTEAFF
TGTGCCAGCAGCCCCAGCGTGAACACTGAAGCTTTCTTT
>.|TRBV7-3|.|TRBJ2-1
CASSPPSGSYNEQFF
TGTGCCAGCAGCCCCCCAAGCGGCTCCTACAATGAGCAGTTCTTC
>TRBD2|TRBV5-1|.|TRBJ2-1
CASTMTGTSGRGVNNEQFF
TGCGCCAGCACCATGACTGGGACTAGCGGGAGGGGGGTAAACAATGAGCAGTTCTTC
>.|TRBV4-1|.|TRBJ1-4
CASSQDRAGNEKLFF
TGCGCCAGCAGCCAAGACAGGGCGGGGAATGAAAAACTGTTTTTT
>.|TRBV28|.|TRBJ1-2
CASSTRGAGYTF
TGTGCCAGCAGTACTCGGGGGGCTGGCTACACCTTC
>TRBD1|TRBV6-6|.|TRBJ2-5
CASSYRGQGKETQYF
TGTGCCAGCAGTTACCGCGGACAGGGTAAAGAGACCCAGTACTTC
>.|TRBV6-1|.|TRBJ2-2
CASSTDRANTGELFF
TGTGCCAGCAGCACGGACAGAGCTAACACCGGGGAGCTGTTTTTT
>TRBD1|TRBV5-1|.|TRBJ2-1
CASGTGGYGRYNEQFF
TGCGCCAGCGGGACAGGGGGCTATGGTCGATACAATGAGCAGTTCTTC
>.|TRBV10-3|.|TRBJ1-1
CAISSRGNTEAFF
TGTGCCATCAGCTCCAGGGGGAACACTGAAGCTTTCTTT
>.|TRBV5-4|.|TRBJ2-3
CASSLRTSTDTQYF
TGTGCCAGCAGCTTACGGACTAGCACAGATACGCAGTATTTT
>TRBD1|TRBV2|few|TRBJ2-7
CASSDLTGWLDF
TGTGCCAGCAGTGACCTGACAGGGTGGTTAGATTTC